This entry concerns a single T cell receptor (beta chain). Its cognate antigen is unknown. The data originate from a study of cytomegalovirus exposure and HLA in healthy donors. Study-wide context: Some 85 million unique TCRs, all from HLA-typed donors, were included in an early release of the data.

CDR1 is MNHEY, CDR2 SVGAGI, per germline. The CDR3 runs 15 residues. J lost 3 bases, V lost 8 bases, and 9 bases had no gene match. General observations from the study: With further analysis later on, most CMV-associated TCR beta chains appeared HLA-restricted.

Sampled while nominally healthy, donors likely had unrecorded immune exposures. With 60 Vbeta and 13 Jbeta primers, the PCR was carried out. Assay used: immunoSEQ multiplex PCR; TCRdb lists only in-frame clones, some missing. The repertoire holds under 200,000 clones, with roughly three quarters as singletons. The sequence came from a male donor in good health and CMV-seropositive. The V and J genes are TRBV6-5 and TRBJ2-1; 8 bases align to TRBD1. Material: PBMCs. The CDR3 sequence is CASRNDRGGYNEQFF. The DNA of the CDR3 is TGTGCCAGCCGAAACGACAGGGGAGGCTACAATGAGCAGTTCTTC.